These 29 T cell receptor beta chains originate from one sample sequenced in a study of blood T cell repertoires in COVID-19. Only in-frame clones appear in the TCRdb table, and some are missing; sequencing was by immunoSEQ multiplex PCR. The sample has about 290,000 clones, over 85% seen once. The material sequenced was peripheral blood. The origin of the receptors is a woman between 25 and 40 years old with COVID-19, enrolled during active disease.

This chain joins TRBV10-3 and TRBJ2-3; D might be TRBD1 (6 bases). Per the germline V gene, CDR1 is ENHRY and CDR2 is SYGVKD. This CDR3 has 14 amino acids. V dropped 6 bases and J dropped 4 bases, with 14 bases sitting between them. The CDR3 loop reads CAIRTDSPSDTQYF. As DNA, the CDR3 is TGTGCCATCAGGACGGACAGCCCTTCAGATACGCAGTATTTT.

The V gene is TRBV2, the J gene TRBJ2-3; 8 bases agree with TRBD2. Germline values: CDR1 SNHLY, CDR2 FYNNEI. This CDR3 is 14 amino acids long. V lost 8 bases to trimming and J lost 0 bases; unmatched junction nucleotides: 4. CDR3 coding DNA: TGTGCCAGCGGCTTAGCGGGGAGCACAGATACGCAGTATTTT. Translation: CASGLAGSTDTQYF.

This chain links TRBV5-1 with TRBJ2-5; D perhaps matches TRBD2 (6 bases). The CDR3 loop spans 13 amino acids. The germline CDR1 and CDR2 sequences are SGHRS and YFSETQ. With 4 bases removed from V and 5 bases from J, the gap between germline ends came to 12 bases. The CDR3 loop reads CASSPGLLETQYF. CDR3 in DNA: TGCGCCAGCAGCCCGGGACTGTTGGAGACCCAGTACTTC.

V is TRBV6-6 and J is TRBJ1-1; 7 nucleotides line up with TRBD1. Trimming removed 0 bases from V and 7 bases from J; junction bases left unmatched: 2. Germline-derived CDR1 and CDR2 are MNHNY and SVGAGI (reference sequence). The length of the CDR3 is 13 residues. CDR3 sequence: CASSYSRDSEAFF. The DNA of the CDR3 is TGTGCCAGCAGTTACTCCCGGGACAGTGAAGCTTTCTTT.

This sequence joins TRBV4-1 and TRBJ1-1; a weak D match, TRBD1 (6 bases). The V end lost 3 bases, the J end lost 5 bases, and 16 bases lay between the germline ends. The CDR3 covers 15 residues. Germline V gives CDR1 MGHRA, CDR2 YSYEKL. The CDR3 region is CASSQAAGVNTEAFF. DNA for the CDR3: TGCGCCAGCAGCCAGGCGGCAGGGGTAAATACTGAAGCTTTCTTT.

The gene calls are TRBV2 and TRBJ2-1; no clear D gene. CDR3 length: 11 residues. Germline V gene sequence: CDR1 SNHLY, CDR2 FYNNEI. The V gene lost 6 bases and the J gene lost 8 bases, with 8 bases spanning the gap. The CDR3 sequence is CASSMLDEQFF. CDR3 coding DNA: TGTGCCAGCAGCATGTTAGATGAGCAGTTCTTC.

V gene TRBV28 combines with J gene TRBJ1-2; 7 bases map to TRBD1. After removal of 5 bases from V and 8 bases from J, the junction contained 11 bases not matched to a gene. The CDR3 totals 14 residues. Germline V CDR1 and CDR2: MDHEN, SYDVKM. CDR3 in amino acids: CASSPDRVGNGYTF. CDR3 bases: TGTGCCAGCAGTCCTGACAGGGTGGGTAACGGCTACACCTTC.

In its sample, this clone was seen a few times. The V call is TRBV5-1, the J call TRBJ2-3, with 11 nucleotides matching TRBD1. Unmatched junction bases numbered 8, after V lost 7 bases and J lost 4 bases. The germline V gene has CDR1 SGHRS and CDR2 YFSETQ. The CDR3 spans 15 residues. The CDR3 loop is CASAWGQGGADTQYF. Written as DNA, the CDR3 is TGCGCCAGCGCCTGGGGACAGGGGGGGGCAGATACGCAGTATTTT.

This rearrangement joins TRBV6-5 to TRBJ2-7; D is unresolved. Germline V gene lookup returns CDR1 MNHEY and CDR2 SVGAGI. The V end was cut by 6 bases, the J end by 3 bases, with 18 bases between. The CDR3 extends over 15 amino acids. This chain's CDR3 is CASRLTASSNYEQYF. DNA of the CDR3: TGTGCCAGCAGGTTAACAGCCAGTTCTAACTACGAGCAGTACTTC.

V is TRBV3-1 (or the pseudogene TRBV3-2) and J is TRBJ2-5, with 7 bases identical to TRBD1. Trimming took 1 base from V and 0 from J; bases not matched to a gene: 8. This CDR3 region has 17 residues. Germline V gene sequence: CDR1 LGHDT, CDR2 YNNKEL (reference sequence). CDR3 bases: TGTGCCAGCAGCCAAGGCTCAAGGGGGCTCTACCAAGAGACCCAGTACTTC. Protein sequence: CASSQGSRGLYQETQYF.

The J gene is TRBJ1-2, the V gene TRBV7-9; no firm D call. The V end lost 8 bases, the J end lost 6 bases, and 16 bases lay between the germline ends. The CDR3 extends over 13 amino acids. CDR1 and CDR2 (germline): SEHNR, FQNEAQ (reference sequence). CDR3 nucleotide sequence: TGTGCCAGCGCTGACGGTGGAGGGCATGGCTACACCTTC. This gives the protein CASADGGGHGYTF.

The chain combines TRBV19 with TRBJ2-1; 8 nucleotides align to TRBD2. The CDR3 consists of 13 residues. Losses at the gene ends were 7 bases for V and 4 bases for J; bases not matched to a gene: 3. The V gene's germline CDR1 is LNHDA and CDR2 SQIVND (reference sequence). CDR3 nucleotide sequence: TGTGCCAGTACGCGGGGGGCGTACAATGAGCAGTTCTTC. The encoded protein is CASTRGAYNEQFF.

CDR3: CATSRPPTWRADEKLFF. CDR3 nucleotides: TGTGCCACCAGCAGACCCCCAACATGGAGGGCGGATGAAAAACTGTTTTTT. The V and J genes are TRBV15 and TRBJ1-4; D gene ambiguous. The CDR3 sequence is 17 residues long. Trimming took 2 bases from V and 6 from J, leaving 19 bases between them. In germline, CDR1 is LNHNV, CDR2 YYDKDF (reference sequence). The full variable domain, completed using reference TRBV15 and TRBJ1-4, is DAMVIQNPRYQVTQFGKPVTLSCSQTLNHNVMYWYQQKSSQAPKLLFHYYDKDFNNEADTPDNFQSRRPNTSFCFLDIRSPGLGDTAMYLCATSRPPTWRADEKLFFGSGTQLSVL.

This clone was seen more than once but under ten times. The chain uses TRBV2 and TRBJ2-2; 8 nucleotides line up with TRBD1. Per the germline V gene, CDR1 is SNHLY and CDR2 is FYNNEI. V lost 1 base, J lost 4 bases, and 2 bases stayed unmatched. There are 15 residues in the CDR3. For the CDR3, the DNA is TGTGCCAGCAGTGAAGGACAGGGGTTCACCGGGGAGCTGTTTTTT. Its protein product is CASSEGQGFTGELFF.

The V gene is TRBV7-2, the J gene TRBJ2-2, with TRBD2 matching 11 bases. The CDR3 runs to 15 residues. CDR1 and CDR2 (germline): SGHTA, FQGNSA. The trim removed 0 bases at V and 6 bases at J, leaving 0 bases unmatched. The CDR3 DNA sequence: TGTGCCAGCAGCTTAGCTAGCGGGGGGGCCGGGGAGCTGTTTTTT. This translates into CASSLASGGAGELFF.

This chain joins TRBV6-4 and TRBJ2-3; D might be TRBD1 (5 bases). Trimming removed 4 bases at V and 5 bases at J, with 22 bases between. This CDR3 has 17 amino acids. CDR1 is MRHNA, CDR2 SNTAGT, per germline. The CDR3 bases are TGTGCCAGCAGTGTCCACCCCCAGGGTTTCGAGGAAGATACGCAGTATTTT. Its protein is CASSVHPQGFEEDTQYF.

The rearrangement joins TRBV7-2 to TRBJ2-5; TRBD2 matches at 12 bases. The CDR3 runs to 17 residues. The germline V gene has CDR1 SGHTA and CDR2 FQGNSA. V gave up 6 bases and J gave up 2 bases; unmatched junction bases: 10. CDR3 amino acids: CASSLTSTSGGQETQYF. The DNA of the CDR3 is TGTGCCAGCAGTCTAACATCGACTAGCGGGGGACAAGAGACCCAGTACTTC.

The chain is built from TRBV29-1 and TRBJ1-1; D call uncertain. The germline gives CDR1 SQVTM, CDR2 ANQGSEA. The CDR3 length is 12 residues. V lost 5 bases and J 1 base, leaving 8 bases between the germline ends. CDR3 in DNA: TGCAGCGTTAACAGACCGAACACTGAAGCTTTCTTT. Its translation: CSVNRPNTEAFF.

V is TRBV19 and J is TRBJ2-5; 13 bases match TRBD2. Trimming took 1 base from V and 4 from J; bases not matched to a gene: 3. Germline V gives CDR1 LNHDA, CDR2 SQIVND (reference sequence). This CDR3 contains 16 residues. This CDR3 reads CASSIGLAGGLETQYF. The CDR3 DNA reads TGTGCCAGTAGTATAGGACTAGCGGGGGGCCTAGAGACCCAGTACTTC.

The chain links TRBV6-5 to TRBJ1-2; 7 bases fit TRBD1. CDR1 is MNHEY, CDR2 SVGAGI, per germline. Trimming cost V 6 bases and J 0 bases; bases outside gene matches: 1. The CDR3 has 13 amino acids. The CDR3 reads CASRDRANYGYTF. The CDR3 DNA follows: TGTGCCAGCAGAGACAGGGCTAACTATGGCTACACCTTC.

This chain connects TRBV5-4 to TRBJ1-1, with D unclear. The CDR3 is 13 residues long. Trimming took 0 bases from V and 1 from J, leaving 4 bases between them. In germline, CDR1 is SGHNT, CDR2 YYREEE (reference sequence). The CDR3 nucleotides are TGTGCCAGCAGCTTGGACACGAACACTGAAGCTTTCTTT. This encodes CASSLDTNTEAFF.

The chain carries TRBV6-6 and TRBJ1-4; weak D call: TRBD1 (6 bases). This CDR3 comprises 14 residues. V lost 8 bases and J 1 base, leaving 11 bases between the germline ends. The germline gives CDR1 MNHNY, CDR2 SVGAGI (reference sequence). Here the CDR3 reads CASQQGRTNEKLFF. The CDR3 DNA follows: TGTGCCAGCCAACAGGGACGAACTAATGAAAAACTGTTTTTT.

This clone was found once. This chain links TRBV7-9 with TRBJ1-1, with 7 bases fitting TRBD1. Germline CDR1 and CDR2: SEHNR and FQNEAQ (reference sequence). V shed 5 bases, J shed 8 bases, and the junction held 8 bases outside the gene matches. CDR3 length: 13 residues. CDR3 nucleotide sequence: TGTGCCAGCAGCCCCCCGGGACAGCCCGAAGCTTTCTTT. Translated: CASSPPGQPEAFF. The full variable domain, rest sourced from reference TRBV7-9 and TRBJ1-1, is DTGVSQNPRHKITKRGQNVTFRCDPISEHNRLYWYRQTLGQGPEFLTYFQNEAQLEKSRLLSDRFSAERPKGSFSTLEIQRTEQGDSAMYLCASSPPGQPEAFFGQGTRLTVV.

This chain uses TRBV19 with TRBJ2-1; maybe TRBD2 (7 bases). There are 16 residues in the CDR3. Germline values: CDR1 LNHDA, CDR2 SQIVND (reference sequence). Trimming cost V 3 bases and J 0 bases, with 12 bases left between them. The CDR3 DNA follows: TGTGCCAGTAGTATTCCGGCGGGGGCCTCCTACAATGAGCAGTTCTTC. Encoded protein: CASSIPAGASYNEQFF.

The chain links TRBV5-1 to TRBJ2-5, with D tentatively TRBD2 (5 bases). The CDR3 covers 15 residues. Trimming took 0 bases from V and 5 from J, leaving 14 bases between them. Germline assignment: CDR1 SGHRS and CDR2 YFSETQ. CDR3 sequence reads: CASSLEGSVAETQYF. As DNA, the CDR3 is TGCGCCAGCAGCTTGGAGGGTAGCGTTGCCGAGACCCAGTACTTC.

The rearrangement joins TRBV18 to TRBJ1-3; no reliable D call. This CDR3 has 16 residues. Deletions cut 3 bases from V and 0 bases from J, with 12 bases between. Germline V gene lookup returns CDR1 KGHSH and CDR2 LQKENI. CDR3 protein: CASSPSRGSSGNTIYF. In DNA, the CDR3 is TGTGCCAGCTCACCGTCGAGAGGAAGCTCTGGAAACACCATATATTTT.

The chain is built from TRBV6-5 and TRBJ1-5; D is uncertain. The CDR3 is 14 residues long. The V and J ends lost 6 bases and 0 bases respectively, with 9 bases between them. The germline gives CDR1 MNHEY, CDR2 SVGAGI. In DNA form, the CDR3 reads TGTGCCAGCAGCAGACTCCCTAGCAATCAGCCCCAGCATTTT. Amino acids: CASSRLPSNQPQHF.

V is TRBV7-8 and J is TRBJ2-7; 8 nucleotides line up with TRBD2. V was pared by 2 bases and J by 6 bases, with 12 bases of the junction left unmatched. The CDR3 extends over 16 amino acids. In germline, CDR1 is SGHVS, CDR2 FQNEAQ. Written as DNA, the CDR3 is TGTGCCAGCAGCTTACTCCGGGGGGGCCGGTGGAGCGAGCAGTACTTC. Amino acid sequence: CASSLLRGGRWSEQYF.

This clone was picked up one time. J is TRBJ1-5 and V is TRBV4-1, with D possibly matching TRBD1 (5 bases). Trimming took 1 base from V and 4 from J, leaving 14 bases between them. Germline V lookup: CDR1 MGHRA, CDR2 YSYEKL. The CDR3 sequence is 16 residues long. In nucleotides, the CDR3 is TGCGCCAGCAGCCAAGGGGGGGTTAGGCAGAATCAGCCCCAGCATTTT. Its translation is CASSQGGVRQNQPQHF.